The 4 T cell receptor beta chains in this list originate from one sample, sequenced in a study of T cell responses to AZD1222 COVID-19 vaccine (dated by TCRdb to about 2021). The time point tag for this specimen amounts to: baseline before first vaccination. The library was prepared using the immunoSEQ multiplex PCR assay. TCRdb holds this immuneACCESS table with in-frame rearrangements only. Some clones are missing; in checked studies, unresolved V genes explain under half, and the rest has no known cause. The sample table lists 95,000 to 150,000 clones, around 94% of them with a count of one. The ten largest clonotypes hold over 1.5% of the sample. The sample here was peripheral blood, taken on day 0 of AZD1222 vaccination. The receptors were gathered from an adult in good health.

V gene TRBV27 combines with J gene TRBJ1-2; D not resolved. Germline CDR1 MNHEY, CDR2 SMNVEV (reference sequence). Trimming removed 1 base from V and 3 bases from J, with 12 bases in between. The CDR3 loop spans 15 amino acids. The DNA for the CDR3 is TGTGCCAGCAGTTTATGGCCAGACATAGACTATGGCTACACCTTC. The encoded protein is CASSLWPDIDYGYTF.

This clone came up a few times. This chain connects TRBV9 to TRBJ2-1; 7 bases map to TRBD2. V lost 0 bases and J lost 0; bases outside the gene matches: 3. This CDR3 is built from 16 residues. In germline, CDR1 is SGDLS, CDR2 YYNGEE. The CDR3 reads CASSVDGGSSYNEQFF. In DNA form, the CDR3 reads TGTGCCAGCAGCGTAGACGGCGGGAGCTCCTACAATGAGCAGTTCTTC.

The J gene is TRBJ2-1, the V gene TRBV19, with D perhaps matching TRBD1 or TRBD2 (5 bases each). The V and J ends lost 5 bases and 9 bases respectively, with 11 bases between them. Germline V lookup: CDR1 LNHDA, CDR2 SQIVND (reference sequence). The CDR3 is 12 residues long. This CDR3 reads CASSAEGTEQFF. The CDR3 DNA sequence: TGTGCCAGTAGTGCTGAGGGGACTGAGCAGTTCTTC. The full variable domain, with the rest looked up from reference TRBV19 and TRBJ2-1, is DGGITQSPKYLFRKEGQNVTLSCEQNLNHDAMYWYRQDPGQGLRLIYYSQIVNDFQKGDIAEGYSVSREKKESFPLTVTSAQKNPTAFYLCASSAEGTEQFFGPGTRLTVL.

The chain has TRBV6-5 and TRBJ1-1, with TRBD1 matching 10 bases. The V gene end was trimmed by 5 bases and the J gene end by 1 base; junction bases not matched to a gene: 4. The V gene's germline CDR1 is MNHEY and CDR2 SVGAGI. The length of the CDR3 is 15 residues. The DNA for the CDR3 is TGTGCCAGCAGTACCCGGGACAGGGGGAACACTGAAGCTTTCTTT. The encoded protein is CASSTRDRGNTEAFF.